These T cell receptor beta chains were read from a single sample in a study of T cells in Graves' hyperthyroidism and ophthalmopathy. One entry per CDR3 protein results from TCRdb running MiXCR on the multiplex PCR reads. The sample has some 350,000 distinct CDR3 sequences, roughly an eighth seen once. Sequenced material: blood. All receptors come from a woman aged 40 to 50 with Graves' ophthalmopathy. The CDR3 runs from the conserved cysteine through the conserved F or W. A D gene is named only where the DNA matches it firmly. Clone size is shown for a subset of rows, as once, few, many or a class of expanded clone.

clone_size	v_call	d_call	j_call	cdr3_aa	cdr3_nt
many	TRBV11-2	TRBD1	TRBJ1-1	CASSPQGALSNTEAFF	TGTGCCAGCAGCCCGCAGGGGGCCCTCTCGAACACTGAAGCTTTCTTT
many	TRBV6-1	-	TRBJ1-2	CASSDPGSTFYYGYTF	TGTGCCAGCAGTGATCCCGGGTCAACTTTTTACTATGGCTACACCTTC
-	TRBV7-8	TRBD1	TRBJ2-5	CASSFGTGVGETQYF	TGTGCCAGCAGCTTTGGGACAGGGGTTGGAGAGACCCAGTACTTC
many	TRBV12-3/TRBV12-4	TRBD2	TRBJ2-2	CASSFPTSGNGELFF	TGTGCCAGCAGTTTCCCGACTAGCGGGAACGGGGAGCTGTTTTTT
many	TRBV28	TRBD1	TRBJ1-2	CASSPGQGINYGYTF	TGTGCCAGCAGTCCCGGACAGGGTATTAACTATGGCTACACCTTC
many	TRBV27	TRBD2	TRBJ2-5	CASSTFFSGGETQYF	TGTGCCAGCAGTACCTTCTTTAGCGGGGGAGAGACCCAGTACTTC
many	TRBV13	-	TRBJ1-3	CASSLDLGGNTIYF	TGTGCCAGCAGCTTGGACCTTGGAGGAAACACCATATATTTT
-	TRBV7-9	-	TRBJ1-1	CATLEGDRNTEAFF	TGTGCCACACTCGAGGGGGATAGGAACACTGAAGCTTTCTTT
many	TRBV11-2	TRBD1	TRBJ2-7	CASSLTGGTANTYEQYF	TGTGCCAGCAGCTTAACAGGGGGGACCGCAAATACCTACGAGCAGTACTTC
many	TRBV20-1	-	TRBJ2-1	CSATLMDNEQFF	TGCAGTGCTACCCTGATGGACAATGAGCAGTTCTTC
few	TRBV29-1	-	TRBJ2-7	CSVEDGYYEQYF	TGCAGCGTTGAAGATGGCTACTACGAGCAGTACTTC
few	TRBV20-1	-	TRBJ2-7	CSARYGIGGYEQYF	TGCAGTGCTAGGTACGGCATTGGGGGCTACGAGCAGTACTTC
-	TRBV24-1	TRBD2	TRBJ2-2	CATSETSGGAYTGELFF	TGTGCCACCAGTGAAACTAGCGGGGGGGCCTACACCGGGGAGCTGTTTTTT
many	TRBV6-1	-	TRBJ1-1	CASSYNQNTEAFF	TGTGCCAGCAGTTATAACCAGAACACTGAAGCTTTCTTT
many	TRBV11-2	TRBD1	TRBJ1-1	CASSSIWGDRNRLTEAFF	TGTGCCAGCAGCTCCATATGGGGGGACAGAAACAGGTTAACTGAAGCTTTCTTT
many	TRBV19	-	TRBJ1-5	CASSMVAGNQPQHF	TGTGCCAGTAGTATGGTTGCGGGGAATCAGCCCCAGCATTTT
many	TRBV11-2	TRBD2	TRBJ2-5	CASSQGLAVQETQYF	TGTGCCAGCAGCCAGGGACTAGCGGTCCAAGAGACCCAGTACTTC
-	TRBV15	-	TRBJ2-7	CATSEGLGDAYEQYF	TGTGCCACCAGCGAAGGGTTAGGAGACGCCTACGAGCAGTACTTC
many	TRBV19	-	TRBJ1-1	CASREEFGGLTEAFF	TGTGCCAGTAGGGAAGAATTCGGAGGGTTGACTGAAGCTTTCTTT
few	TRBV18	-	TRBJ1-5	CASSQQVSNQPQHF	TGTGCCAGCTCACAACAGGTTAGCAATCAGCCCCAGCATTTT
-	TRBV29-1	-	TRBJ2-1	CSVVPRGYYNEQFF	TGCAGCGTTGTACCCAGGGGTTACTACAATGAGCAGTTCTTC
-	TRBV3-1	-	TRBJ2-2	CASSQDPDLGTGELFF	TGTGCCAGCAGCCAAGACCCGGACTTAGGGACCGGGGAGCTGTTTTTT
few	TRBV10-3	-	TRBJ2-7	CAISPGPYEQYF	TGTGCCATCAGCCCGGGGCCCTACGAGCAGTACTTC
few	TRBV20-1	-	TRBJ2-6	CSARVAGPVSGANVLTF	TGCAGTGCTAGAGTTGCGGGGCCGGTGTCTGGGGCCAACGTCCTGACTTTC
few	TRBV10-3	-	TRBJ2-1	CAISENRPAVNNEQFF	TGTGCCATCAGTGAGAATCGTCCAGCGGTTAACAATGAGCAGTTCTTC
few	TRBV29-1	-	TRBJ2-3	CSAPWGGADTQYF	TGCAGCGCTCCATGGGGGGGCGCAGATACGCAGTATTTT
many	TRBV28	-	TRBJ1-5	CASSPQGFGNQPQHF	TGTGCCAGCAGTCCCCAAGGGTTCGGGAATCAGCCCCAGCATTTT
many	TRBV18	TRBD2	TRBJ2-7	CASSRGTSYEQYF	TGTGCCAGCTCGCGGGGGACCTCCTACGAGCAGTACTTC
few	TRBV30	TRBD1	TRBJ2-7	CAWSATGVEQYF	TGTGCCTGGAGTGCAACAGGGGTCGAGCAGTACTTC
many	TRBV5-1	-	TRBJ1-1	CASSLTGLGTEAFF	TGCGCCAGCAGCTTGACAGGGCTGGGCACTGAAGCTTTCTTT
-	TRBV10-2	-	TRBJ2-1	CATGVSSYNEQFF	TGCGCCACCGGGGTAAGCTCCTACAATGAGCAGTTCTTC
many	TRBV20-1	TRBD1	TRBJ2-1	CSVIQGLGEQFF	TGCAGTGTAATACAGGGGTTGGGTGAGCAGTTCTTC
many	TRBV7-2	TRBD2	TRBJ2-5	CASRGGSGRFQETQYF	TGTGCCAGCAGAGGGGGTAGCGGGAGGTTCCAAGAGACCCAGTACTTC
many	TRBV24-1	-	TRBJ2-5	CATSGESQETQYF	TGTGCCACCAGTGGGGAAAGCCAAGAGACCCAGTACTTC
-	TRBV10-3	TRBD1	TRBJ2-1	CATEPGGSYNEQFF	TGTGCCACGGAACCAGGGGGTTCCTACAATGAGCAGTTCTTC
many	TRBV2	TRBD2	TRBJ2-1	CATAGGAHEQFF	TGTGCCACGGCGGGAGGGGCCCATGAGCAGTTCTTC
many	TRBV10-3	-	TRBJ2-2	CAIGQGLTGELFF	TGTGCCATCGGCCAGGGACTCACCGGGGAGCTGTTTTTT
-	TRBV7-9	-	TRBJ1-5	CASSLFTGATGQPQHF	TGTGCCAGCAGCTTATTTACGGGAGCTACCGGCCAGCCCCAGCATTTT
many	TRBV15	-	TRBJ2-5	CATREGSPGSETQYF	TGTGCCACCAGAGAAGGGTCCCCGGGATCGGAGACCCAGTACTTC
many	TRBV11-3	TRBD2	TRBJ2-7	CASSLEGGLAGNEQYF	TGTGCCAGCAGCTTAGAAGGAGGGCTAGCGGGGAACGAGCAGTACTTC
-	TRBV7-2	TRBD2	TRBJ2-5	CASSLGRGGYQETQYF	TGTGCCAGCAGCTTAGGAAGGGGAGGGTACCAAGAGACCCAGTACTTC
-	TRBV3-1	-	TRBJ2-5	CASSQGGTQYF	TGTGCCAGCAGCCAAGGGGGGACCCAGTACTTC
many	TRBV3-1	-	TRBJ1-1	CASSHRRLNTEAFF	TGTGCCAGCAGCCACCGCAGATTGAACACTGAAGCTTTCTTT
many	TRBV18	-	TRBJ1-5	CASSPTNQPQHF	TGTGCCAGCTCACCCACGAATCAGCCCCAGCATTTT
many	TRBV7-9	-	TRBJ2-2	CASSPGTTNTGELFF	TGTGCCAGCAGCCCGGGGACAACGAACACCGGGGAGCTGTTTTTT
few	TRBV3-1	-	TRBJ1-2	CASSPMWDYGYTF	TGTGCCAGCAGTCCTATGTGGGACTATGGCTACACCTTC
few	TRBV6-6	-	TRBJ1-6	CASSYHNNSPLHF	TGTGCCAGCAGTTACCACAATAATTCACCCCTCCACTTT
many	TRBV28	-	TRBJ2-7	CASRTSLSEQYF	TGTGCCAGCAGGACCTCCCTAAGCGAGCAGTACTTC
few	TRBV19	TRBD1	TRBJ1-2	CASSTLRTGGGYGYTF	TGTGCCAGTAGTACTCTGCGGACAGGGGGCGGCTATGGCTACACCTTC
many	TRBV7-2	-	TRBJ2-2	CASSLSQTGTGELFF	TGTGCCAGCAGCTTAAGTCAGACGGGCACCGGGGAGCTGTTTTTT
few	TRBV10-1	-	TRBJ2-1	CASGFGMSGSDEQFF	TGCGCCAGCGGGTTTGGTATGTCAGGGTCAGATGAGCAGTTCTTC
many	TRBV6-1	TRBD2	TRBJ2-1	CASRTRTRGGREQFF	TGTGCCAGCCGAACGAGGACTAGAGGCGGGCGTGAGCAGTTCTTC
many	TRBV15	-	TRBJ1-1	CATSRQGTNTEAFF	TGTGCCACCAGCAGGCAGGGAACGAACACTGAAGCTTTCTTT